This T cell receptor (beta chain) comes out of a study of CD8 T cells in ankylosing spondylitis. General study findings and limits: For ankylosing spondylitis blood, a TCR beta motif of roughly 8 highly homologous variants appeared characteristic.

Ten or more counts support this clonotype. As yet, its antigen is unknown. TCRdb re-called the 5' RACE reads with MiXCR, one entry per CDR3 protein. The repertoire holds about 220,000 distinct CDR3 sequences, with around 7.9% as singletons. V lost 4 bases, J lost 7 bases, and 11 bases lay in between. Germline CDR1 reads SEHNR; CDR2 reads FQNEAQ (reference sequence). The CDR3 extends over 13 amino acids. The source material was blood, either unsorted or a sorted T cell fraction (not recorded which). The source is a male donor with ankylosing spondylitis. The chain has TRBV7-9 and TRBJ2-4; D is uncertain. The CDR3 nucleotides are TGTGCCAGCAGCTCTACAGTGGAGAACATTCAGTACTTC. Its translation is CASSSTVENIQYF.